One and the same sample provided the 15 T cell receptor beta chains below, sequenced in a study of response to subunit inactivated influenza vaccine. Via MiXCR, TCRdb re-called the RT-PCR reads, giving one row per CDR3 protein. The table shows approximately 500,000 distinct CDR3 sequences, with 10% to 15% occurring only once. The sample here was PBMCs from blood, taken 45 days after vaccination. The receptors shown here come from a man between 45 and 60 years old who received an inactivated influenza vaccine.

This clonotype was seen a handful of times. The chain recombines TRBV6-2 or TRBV6-3 with TRBJ2-7; no clear D. Trimming shortened V by 7 bases and J by 0 bases, and 7 bases separated the two germline ends. CDR3 length equals 12 residues. CDR1 is MNHEY and CDR2 is SVGEGT in the germline V gene. The CDR3 is CASKTNSYEQYF. In DNA, the CDR3 is TGTGCCAGCAAAACTAACTCCTACGAGCAGTACTTC.

The sample holds many counts of this clonotype. The V gene is TRBV5-1, the J gene TRBJ2-1; D uncertain. CDR1 SGHRS and CDR2 YFSETQ come from the germline V gene. The V gene lost 0 bases and the J gene lost 4 bases, with 8 bases spanning the gap. The length of the CDR3 is 14 residues. For the CDR3, the DNA is TGCGCCAGCAGCTTGGAGCCGGGTTACAATGAGCAGTTCTTC. This codes for CASSLEPGYNEQFF.

This clonotype turned up a few times. The chain combines TRBV4-3 with TRBJ1-2; the match to TRBD1 covers 9 bases. The length of the CDR3 is 16 residues. CDR1 LGHNA and CDR2 YSLEER come from the germline V gene. The ends lost 1 base at V and 7 bases at J; junction bases unmatched: 10. The chain's CDR3 is CASSQGPRDRVGGYTF. CDR3 coding DNA: TGCGCCAGCAGCCAAGGCCCGCGGGACAGGGTTGGTGGCTACACCTTC.

This CDR3 is CASSKSGVSGDTQYF. The CDR3 nucleotides are TGTGCCAGCAGCAAATCAGGGGTCTCGGGCGATACGCAGTATTTT. V is TRBV6-1 and J is TRBJ2-3; a weak D match, TRBD1 (6 bases). Between the trimmed V and J ends, which lost 6 bases and 6 bases, there was a span of 19 bases. The CDR3 extends over 15 amino acids. Germline-derived CDR1 and CDR2 are MNHNS and SASEGT.

The V call is TRBV3-1, the J call TRBJ1-5; D remains ambiguous. V lost 3 bases, J lost 5 bases, and 8 bases lay in between. The germline CDR1 and CDR2 sequences are LGHDT and YNNKEL (reference sequence). CDR3 size: 13 residues. The CDR3 bases are TGTGCCAGCAGCCAGACGGTGGATCAGCCCCAGCATTTT. Translating it yields CASSQTVDQPQHF.

The V and J genes are TRBV20-1 and TRBJ2-5; TRBD1 agrees at 9 bases. The CDR3 loop spans 14 amino acids. Germline CDR1 and CDR2: DFQATT and SNEGSKA (reference sequence). Losses at the gene ends were 2 bases for V and 7 bases for J; bases not matched to a gene: 8. Here the CDR3 reads CSARRDRESGTQYF. DNA for the CDR3: TGCAGTGCTAGACGGGACAGGGAGTCGGGGACCCAGTACTTC.

This chain uses TRBV7-3 with TRBJ2-5; TRBD2 matches 8 bases. V lost 5 bases and J lost 5; bases outside the gene matches: 16. The CDR3 runs 17 residues. Germline lookup yields CDR1 SGHTA and CDR2 FQGTGA. The CDR3 spells CASSPTGLAGLMETQYF. CDR3 in DNA: TGTGCCAGCAGCCCCACGGGGCTAGCGGGTTTGATGGAGACCCAGTACTTC.

This clonotype was picked up many times. The chain links TRBV15 to TRBJ2-3, with 7 positions matching TRBD2. The CDR3 is 16 residues long. CDR1 is LNHNV, CDR2 YYDKDF, per germline (reference sequence). V gave up 1 base and J gave up 1 base; unmatched junction bases: 5. The CDR3 bases are TGTGCCACCAGCAGAGGATGGGCGGGGGGCACAGATACGCAGTATTTT. This translates into CATSRGWAGGTDTQYF.

The chain has TRBV7-9 and TRBJ2-5; tentative D call: TRBD2 (6 bases). CDR1 and CDR2 from the germline V gene are SEHNR and FQNEAQ (reference sequence). Trimming removed 11 bases from V and 1 base from J, with 14 bases in between. CDR3 length equals 13 residues. The CDR3 DNA is TGTGCCGCGGGGCTCCCCCGCCAAGAGACCCAGTACTTC. Amino acids: CAAGLPRQETQYF.

This clonotype appeared many times. The chain recombines TRBV3-1 with TRBJ2-1; D gene uncertain. The CDR3 has 12 amino acids. Germline assignment: CDR1 LGHDT and CDR2 YNNKEL (reference sequence). With 1 base removed from V and 13 bases from J, the gap between germline ends came to 11 bases. CDR3 region: CASSQVGRTQFF. CDR3 in DNA: TGTGCCAGCAGCCAAGTTGGCAGGACCCAGTTCTTC.

The J gene is TRBJ2-7, the V gene TRBV2; a possible D gene is TRBD2 (6 bases). The CDR3 is 15 residues long. V was shortened by 2 bases and J by 2 bases, with 13 bases between the two germline ends. CDR1 is SNHLY and CDR2 is FYNNEI in the germline V gene. The CDR3 region is CASSERSGRTYEQYF. The CDR3 coding sequence is TGTGCCAGCAGTGAACGTAGCGGCAGGACCTACGAGCAGTACTTC.

This clonotype was seen a few times. Mismatch with germline at one junction end may stem from a read error. The rearrangement uses TRBV4-1 and TRBJ2-3; 7 bases match TRBD1. The CDR3 contains 12 residues. Germline V gene lookup returns CDR1 MGHRA and CDR2 YSYEKL. The chain's CDR3 is CASSQFPGQTFF. The CDR3 bases are TGCGCCAGCAGCCAATTCCCGGGACAGACGTTTTTT.

This clonotype was observed a handful of times. This chain links TRBV7-2 with TRBJ2-1, with 8 positions matching TRBD1. Germline trimming cut 6 bases from V and 3 bases from J; bases unmatched to any gene: 7. Per germline, CDR1 SGHTA and CDR2 FQGNSA. The CDR3 length is 15 residues. CDR3 loop: CASRQGQGNYNEQFF. In DNA form, the CDR3 reads TGTGCCAGCAGACAAGGACAGGGTAACTACAATGAGCAGTTCTTC.

The V and J genes are TRBV28 and TRBJ2-2; no reliable D call. V was pared by 6 bases and J by 3 bases, with 14 bases between. Looked up from germline, CDR1 is MDHEN and CDR2 is SYDVKM. The CDR3 consists of 15 residues. The CDR3 here is CASSHQEDDTGELFF. The CDR3 DNA sequence: TGTGCCAGCAGCCATCAGGAAGATGACACCGGGGAGCTGTTTTTT.

This clonotype was recorded a few times. The genes are TRBV29-1 and TRBJ2-1, with TRBD1 identical over 9 bases. Trimming at V came to 2 bases and at J to 9 bases, leaving 11 bases not matched to a gene. Germline loops: CDR1 SQVTM, CDR2 ANQGSEA. The CDR3 has 15 amino acids. DNA for the CDR3: TGCAGCGTTGAATCCGGGACAGGGAGTGGTAGTGAGCAGTTCTTC. This encodes CSVESGTGSGSEQFF.